The rows below give T cell receptor beta chains drawn from one sample of a study of blood T cell repertoires in COVID-19. Clones were sequenced by immunoSEQ multiplex PCR, and TCRdb holds only the in-frame ones, with some missing. The sample contains about 150,000 clones, around 91% of which appear only once. Sequenced input: peripheral blood. The receptor source for this set is a woman aged 40 to 50 with acute or convalescent COVID-19. CDR3s include the opening cysteine and the closing phenylalanine or tryptophan. The order of the fields is J gene, V gene, D gene, CDR3 DNA, CDR3 protein. D genes are given only for firm matches.

j_call: TRBJ1-2; v_call: TRBV4-1; d_call: TRBD1; cdr3_nt: TGCGCCAGCAGCCAGGGAACAGGGGGCGACGGCTACACCTTC; cdr3_aa: CASSQGTGGDGYTF
j_call: TRBJ1-5; v_call: TRBV10-3; d_call: TRBD1; cdr3_nt: TGTGCCATCAGTGAGCCATATGGACAGGGTATCAATCAGCCCCAGCATTTT; cdr3_aa: CAISEPYGQGINQPQHF
j_call: TRBJ2-6; v_call: TRBV7-3; d_call: NA; cdr3_nt: TGTGCCAGCAGCTTAGGGCCCCGGACAGACAACTCTGGGGCCAACGTCCTGACTTTC; cdr3_aa: CASSLGPRTDNSGANVLTF
j_call: TRBJ2-7; v_call: TRBV7-8; d_call: TRBD1; cdr3_nt: TGTGCCAGCAGCTTTGTGACAGGGGGGAAAAACGAGCAGTACTTC; cdr3_aa: CASSFVTGGKNEQYF
j_call: TRBJ1-2; v_call: TRBV2; d_call: NA; cdr3_nt: TGTGCCAGCAGTCAAGGTCGGGGGATTCATGGCTACACCTTC; cdr3_aa: CASSQGRGIHGYTF
j_call: TRBJ2-3; v_call: TRBV2; d_call: TRBD2; cdr3_nt: TGTGCCAGCAGTGAACTAGCGGCCAACACAGATACGCAGTATTTT; cdr3_aa: CASSELAANTDTQYF
j_call: TRBJ1-5; v_call: TRBV5-1; d_call: TRBD1; cdr3_nt: TGCGCCAGCAGTCCGGACAGGGGGCGAGGTCAGCCCCAGCATTTT; cdr3_aa: CASSPDRGRGQPQHF
j_call: TRBJ2-2; v_call: TRBV9; d_call: TRBD2; cdr3_nt: TGTGCCAGCAGCCCTAGCGGGAGCTTCACCGGGGAGCTGTTTTTT; cdr3_aa: CASSPSGSFTGELFF
j_call: TRBJ1-4; v_call: TRBV2; d_call: TRBD1; cdr3_nt: TGTGCCAGCAGCCCCGGACAGGGGTGGGATGAAAAACTGTTTTTT; cdr3_aa: CASSPGQGWDEKLFF
j_call: TRBJ1-2; v_call: TRBV4-2; d_call: NA; cdr3_nt: TGTGCCAGCAGCCAAGAACCAACGGGGGTTATCCTTGGCTACACCTTC; cdr3_aa: CASSQEPTGVILGYTF